These 10 T cell receptor beta chains came from one sample sequenced in a study of beta chain features in type 1 diabetes (dated by TCRdb to the late 2010s). Study-wide conclusions, independent of this receptor: Type 1 diabetes patients showed a moderate but significant shortening of TCRB CDR3 length in all four CD4+ subsets.

Receptor libraries were prepared by the immunoSEQ multiplex PCR assay. The High Capacity cDNA Reverse Transcription Kit was used to reverse transcribe all of the isolated RNA, meaning that expressed TCRB transcripts were what got sequenced. TCRdb carries this immuneACCESS record with in-frame sequences only. Its versions omit some clonotypes, under half of them owing to an unresolved V gene in the studies checked, with the rest unexplained. The sample includes 600,000 to 700,000 clones, with around an eighth observed a single time. In total, the top ten clones hold around 0.12% of the sample. No antigens are known for them. The material sequenced was naive CD4+ T cells from blood. The cell subset or site tag for this specimen amounts to: true naive CD4+ T cells. These receptors were collected from a young man with type 1 diabetes.

This clone was counted only a few times. V gene TRBV4-1 combines with J gene TRBJ2-5; TRBD2 is a possible D gene (6 bases). Germline assignment: CDR1 MGHRA and CDR2 YSYEKL. The CDR3 runs to 15 residues. Trimming left V 2 bases short and J 3 bases short, with 13 bases between. CDR3: CASSQLGLQKETQYF. The DNA for the CDR3 is TGCGCCAGCAGCCAACTGGGACTGCAGAAAGAGACCCAGTACTTC.

There are a few counts of this clone. The chain combines TRBV25-1 with TRBJ1-5; D is ambiguous. V was clipped by 1 base and J by 7 bases, with 11 bases between them. Germline V gene data show CDR1 as MGHDK and CDR2 as SYGVNS. The CDR3 length is 14 residues. The CDR3 reads CASSESGYRQPQHF. Here the CDR3 DNA reads TGTGCCAGCAGTGAATCGGGGTATCGGCAGCCCCAGCATTTT.

The chain uses TRBV9 and TRBJ1-4; possibly TRBD1 for D (5 bases). Germline CDR1 reads SGDLS; CDR2 reads YYNGEE. Trimming removed 5 bases at V and 3 bases at J, with 14 bases between. The CDR3 contains 15 residues. CDR3 coding DNA: TGTGCCAGCAGTGAGGCCGGCAGGGCTAATGAAAAACTGTTTTTT. The encoded protein is CASSEAGRANEKLFF. The entire variable domain, with the rest obtained from reference TRBV9 and TRBJ1-4, is as follows: DSGVTQTPKHLITATGQRVTLRCSPRSGDLSVYWYQQSLDQGLQFLIQYYNGEERAKGNILERFSAQQFPDLHSELNLSSLELGDSALYFCASSEAGRANEKLFFGSGTQLSVL.

This clone was detected only a few times. The J gene is TRBJ2-7, the V gene TRBV5-1; 7 positions agree with TRBD1. After removal of 7 bases from V and 5 bases from J, the junction contained 12 bases not matched to a gene. The V gene's germline CDR1 is SGHRS and CDR2 YFSETQ. This CDR3 is 14 amino acids long. CDR3 in amino acids: CASARGRGADEQYF. In DNA form, the CDR3 reads TGCGCCAGCGCGAGGGGGCGAGGGGCGGACGAGCAGTACTTC. The full variable domain, with the rest looked up from reference TRBV5-1 and TRBJ2-7, is KAGVTQTPRYLIKTRGQQVTLSCSPISGHRSVSWYQQTPGQGLQFLFEYFSETQRNKGNFPGRFSGRQFSNSRSEMNVSTLELGDSALYLCASARGRGADEQYFGPGTRLTVT.

This clone was found a few times. Other DNA sequences in the same sample also yield this CDR3. The rearrangement links TRBV9 to TRBJ1-2, with D possibly matching TRBD1 (5 bases). The germline V gene has CDR1 SGDLS and CDR2 YYNGEE. This CDR3 has 13 amino acids. With 1 base removed from V and 4 bases from J, the gap between germline ends came to 8 bases. CDR3 residues: CASSVLQGYGYTF. The CDR3 region has the DNA TGTGCCAGCAGCGTACTTCAGGGCTATGGCTACACCTTC.

This clone was found a few times. The chain recombines TRBV4-1 with TRBJ2-7; unclear D gene. V lost 2 bases and J 5 bases, leaving 10 bases between the germline ends. Germline CDR1 reads MGHRA; CDR2 reads YSYEKL. The CDR3 is 13 amino acids. The CDR3 coding sequence is TGCGCCAGCAGCCAAACCCCCGTGGACGAGCAGTACTTC. This codes for CASSQTPVDEQYF.

CDR3 loop: CASSVAYEQYF. CDR3 DNA: TGTGCCAGCAGTGTGGCCTACGAGCAGTACTTC. This chain joins TRBV25-1 and TRBJ2-7; D is unresolved. The CDR3 covers 11 residues. V lost 4 bases, J lost 2 bases, and 3 bases lay in between. Looked up from germline, CDR1 is MGHDK and CDR2 is SYGVNS.

This clone appeared a few times. J is TRBJ2-7 and V is TRBV19; TRBD1 matches 7 bases. This CDR3 spans 12 amino acids. In germline, CDR1 is LNHDA, CDR2 SQIVND (reference sequence). V trimming: 7 bases; J trimming: 6 bases; junction bases outside the gene matches: 6. The CDR3 nucleotides read TGTGCCAGTACCCGACAGGGCCGCGAGCAGTACTTC. Translating gives CASTRQGREQYF. The complete variable domain, with remaining parts taken from reference TRBV19 and TRBJ2-7, reads DGGITQSPKYLFRKEGQNVTLSCEQNLNHDAMYWYRQDPGQGLRLIYYSQIVNDFQKGDIAEGYSVSREKKESFPLTVTSAQKNPTAFYLCASTRQGREQYFGPGTRLTVT.

Only a few counts were recorded for this clone. The chain uses TRBV13 and TRBJ2-1, with 10 bases fitting TRBD2. This CDR3 spans 16 amino acids. Germline lookup yields CDR1 PRHDT and CDR2 FYEKMQ (reference sequence). The trim removed 5 bases at V and 7 bases at J, leaving 11 bases unmatched. CDR3 sequence (DNA): TGTGCCAGCAGCCCCAAGCGGGGGGGAACATCAAATGAGCAGTTCTTC. Translated: CASSPKRGGTSNEQFF.

The V call is TRBV7-9, the J call TRBJ1-4; 8 bases fit TRBD1. Trimming at V came to 3 bases and at J to 7 bases, leaving 10 bases not matched to a gene. The germline V gene has CDR1 SEHNR and CDR2 FQNEAQ (reference sequence). The CDR3 is 16 residues long. The DNA of the CDR3 is TGTGCCAGCAGCTTTGGACAGGGCCGTGAGGGTGAAAAACTGTTTTTT. Translated: CASSFGQGREGEKLFF.